These 10 T cell receptor beta chains were sequenced from one sample in a study of T cell responses to AZD1222 COVID-19 vaccine. Libraries were prepared by immunoSEQ multiplex PCR; TCRdb keeps only in-frame clonotypes and omits some of them. This table holds about 83,000 clones, around 90% found once. Sequenced material: peripheral blood, taken 28 days after the second AZD1222 dose. The receptors stem from an adult who received the AZD1222 COVID-19 vaccine.

The J gene is TRBJ1-1, the V gene TRBV6-5; D call uncertain. The CDR3 consists of 15 residues. Per germline, CDR1 MNHEY and CDR2 SVGAGI. Trimming pared 5 bases from V and 3 bases from J, leaving 16 bases between. Here the CDR3 reads CASSHHVGVDTEAFF. The CDR3 nucleotides are TGTGCCAGCAGTCATCATGTGGGAGTGGACACTGAAGCTTTCTTT.

V gene TRBV19 combines with J gene TRBJ1-5; possible D gene TRBD1, 6 bases. Trimming left V 7 bases short and J 1 base short, with 11 bases between. Germline V gene sequence: CDR1 LNHDA, CDR2 SQIVND (reference sequence). This CDR3 comprises 14 residues. The CDR3 reads CASIGRGSNQPQHF. CDR3 DNA: TGTGCCAGTATTGGCAGGGGAAGCAATCAGCCCCAGCATTTT.

As regards this clone: Within the sample, other DNA sequences also encode this same CDR3. This chain joins TRBV28 and TRBJ2-7; D not resolved. Germline V lookup: CDR1 MDHEN, CDR2 SYDVKM. There are 12 residues in the CDR3. Trimming stripped 5 bases from V and 4 bases from J, with 9 bases between. The CDR3 DNA reads TGTGCCAGCAGTCTACAGAGGTACGAGCAGTACTTC. It yields the protein CASSLQRYEQYF. The variable domain in full, with the rest retrieved from reference TRBV28 and TRBJ2-7, is DVKVTQSSRYLVKRTGEKVFLECVQDMDHENMFWYRQDPGLGLRLIYFSYDVKMKEKGDIPEGYSVSREKKERFSLILESASTNQTSMYLCASSLQRYEQYFGPGTRLTVT.

The gene calls are TRBV4-2 and TRBJ2-5; D not certain. Germline CDR1 is LGHNA and CDR2 is YNFKEQ. V lost 2 bases, J lost 5 bases, and 9 bases lay in between. This CDR3 comprises 13 residues. CDR3 sequence reads: CASSQRERETQYF. Written as DNA, the CDR3 is TGTGCCAGCAGCCAAAGGGAACGGGAGACCCAGTACTTC.

The chain uses TRBV7-2 and TRBJ1-1; D is perhaps TRBD1 (6 bases). This CDR3 region has 14 residues. The germline V and J ends were trimmed by 3 bases and 4 bases, with 12 bases remaining between them. The germline V gene has CDR1 SGHTA and CDR2 FQGNSA. CDR3 sequence (DNA): TGTGCCAGCAGCTTTGGGGGCGCGAGCACTGAAGCTTTCTTT. It codes for CASSFGGASTEAFF.

The genes are TRBV5-4 and TRBJ2-7; 8 bases agree with TRBD1. The V gene end was trimmed by 5 bases and the J gene end by 6 bases; junction bases not matched to a gene: 13. This CDR3 is built from 15 residues. CDR1 is SGHNT and CDR2 is YYREEE in the germline V gene (reference sequence). This chain's CDR3 is CASSSPGQGAFEQYF. The CDR3 DNA sequence: TGTGCCAGCAGTTCCCCCGGGCAGGGGGCCTTCGAGCAGTACTTC. Full variable domain (rest looked up from reference TRBV5-4 and TRBJ2-7): ETGVTQSPTHLIKTRGQQVTLRCSSQSGHNTVSWYQQALGQGPQFIFQYYREEENGRGNFPPRFSGLQFPNYSSELNVNALELDDSALYLCASSSPGQGAFEQYFGPGTRLTVT.

V and J are TRBV7-9 and TRBJ2-1; 8 bases map to TRBD1. Trimming removed 1 base from V and 15 bases from J; junction bases left unmatched: 8. The germline gives CDR1 SEHNR, CDR2 FQNEAQ (reference sequence). The CDR3 runs 13 residues. The CDR3 bases are TGTGCCAGCAGCTTAGTACAGGGGGGTGATCTGTTCTTC. It is translated as CASSLVQGGDLFF. Based on the CDR3 plus reference TRBV7-9 and TRBJ2-1, the full variable domain is DTGVSQNPRHKITKRGQNVTFRCDPISEHNRLYWYRQTLGQGPEFLTYFQNEAQLEKSRLLSDRFSAERPKGSFSTLEIQRTEQGDSAMYLCASSLVQGGDLFFGPGTRLTVL.

This chain joins TRBV5-4 and TRBJ1-1; D not resolved. CDR3 size: 15 residues. Looked up from germline, CDR1 is SGHNT and CDR2 is YYREEE (reference sequence). V was trimmed by 0 bases and J by 1 base, leaving 10 bases between them. This CDR3 reads CASSLEAGGNTEAFF. The CDR3, as DNA: TGTGCCAGCAGCTTGGAGGCAGGTGGGAACACTGAAGCTTTCTTT.

The chain recombines TRBV28 with TRBJ2-7, with 16 nucleotides matching TRBD2. This CDR3 contains 19 residues. CDR1 MDHEN and CDR2 SYDVKM come from the germline V gene. V dropped 4 bases and J dropped 4; count of bases not matched to a gene: 13. The CDR3 region is CASSSLGTSGRAPGYEQYF. In DNA form, the CDR3 reads TGTGCCAGCAGTTCACTTGGGACTAGCGGGAGGGCCCCGGGGTACGAGCAGTACTTC.

A few counts support this clone. This chain links TRBV28 with TRBJ2-2; D gene ambiguous. Trimming left V 2 bases short and J 6 bases short, with 13 bases between. The CDR3 is 15 residues long. The germline gives CDR1 MDHEN, CDR2 SYDVKM. The CDR3 DNA reads TGTGCCAGCAGTTTAGGGGTGTCCCCTCCCGGGGAGCTGTTTTTT. It encodes CASSLGVSPPGELFF.